Sequencing of this TCR beta chain was carried out in a study of blood T cell repertoires in COVID-19. Across the whole study: COVID-19 samples from acute and convalescent phases originated in the United States, Italy and Spain.

This CDR3 is 13 amino acids long. Germline V gives CDR1 LNHDA, CDR2 SQIVND (reference sequence). J gave up 4 bases and V 10 bases, and 7 bases lay outside the gene matches. In the authors' methods: Reference gene primers were amplified, and this amplification served to estimate nucleated cell counts. TCRdb's copy holds only in-frame clones and misses some; the assay was immunoSEQ multiplex PCR. V and J calls and clone size come straight from that table; D and trimming were deduced from the DNA. In the table there are about 180,000 clones, about 88% of which are singletons. The V call is TRBV19, the J call TRBJ1-5; TRBD1 aligns across 7 bases. Sequenced sample: peripheral blood. The receptor was isolated from a woman aged 25-40 years with active or convalescent COVID-19. The CDR3 sequence is CATNRQGNQPQHF. The CDR3, as DNA: TGTGCCACCAATCGACAGGGTAATCAGCCCCAGCATTTT. Full variable domain (missing parts from reference TRBV19 and TRBJ1-5): DGGITQSPKYLFRKEGQNVTLSCEQNLNHDAMYWYRQDPGQGLRLIYYSQIVNDFQKGDIAEGYSVSREKKESFPLTVTSAQKNPTAFYLCATNRQGNQPQHFGDGTRLSIL.